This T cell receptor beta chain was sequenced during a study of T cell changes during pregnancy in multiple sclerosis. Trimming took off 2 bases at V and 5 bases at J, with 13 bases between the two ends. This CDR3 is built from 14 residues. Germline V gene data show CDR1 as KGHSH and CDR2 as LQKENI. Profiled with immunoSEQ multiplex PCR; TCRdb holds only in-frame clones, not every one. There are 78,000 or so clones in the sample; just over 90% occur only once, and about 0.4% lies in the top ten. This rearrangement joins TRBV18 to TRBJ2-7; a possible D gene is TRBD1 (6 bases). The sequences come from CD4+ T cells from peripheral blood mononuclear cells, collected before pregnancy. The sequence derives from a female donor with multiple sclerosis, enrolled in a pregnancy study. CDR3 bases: TGTGCCAGCTCACCAAGGTTGGACAGCCACGAGCAGTACTTC. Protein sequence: CASSPRLDSHEQYF.